The 21 T cell receptor beta chains given below trace back to one sample, sequenced in a study of blood T cell repertoires in COVID-19. Measured with immunoSEQ multiplex PCR; TCRdb has only the in-frame clones, and not every one. Here the sample spans approximately 130,000 clones, about 85% being singletons. The sample consisted of peripheral blood. The receptors were sampled from a human donor in a cohort sampled during active COVID-19.

V is TRBV7-8 and J is TRBJ2-3, with a weak D call TRBD2 (6 bases). V gave up 3 bases and J gave up 2 bases, with 15 bases separating them. CDR1 SGHVS and CDR2 FQNEAQ come from the germline V gene. The CDR3 is 16 residues long. The CDR3 DNA reads as TGTGCCAGCAGCTTGCCGGGGGACCGTACCACAGATACGCAGTATTTT. Its protein product is CASSLPGDRTTDTQYF. The variable domain in full, completed from reference TRBV7-8 and TRBJ2-3, reads GAGVSQSPRYKVAKRGQDVALRCDPISGHVSLFWYQQALGQGPEFLTYFQNEAQLDKSGLPSDRFFAERPEGSVSTLKIQRTQQEDSAVYLCASSLPGDRTTDTQYFGPGTRLTVL.

V usage is TRBV28 and J usage is TRBJ2-5, with D possibly matching TRBD1 (5 bases). CDR1 and CDR2 (germline): MDHEN, SYDVKM. The CDR3 totals 12 residues. The V and J ends lost 4 bases and 4 bases respectively, with 7 bases between them. This CDR3 is CASSSGRETQYF. The CDR3, as DNA: TGTGCCAGCAGTTCAGGGCGAGAGACCCAGTACTTC.

The chain has TRBV7-3 and TRBJ2-3; 9 bases are shared with TRBD2. J gave up 3 bases and V 5 bases, and 3 bases lay outside the gene matches. Germline V gene data show CDR1 as SGHTA and CDR2 as FQGTGA. The CDR3 sequence is 14 residues long. In nucleotides, the CDR3 is TGTGCCAGCAGCGCTGCGGGGGGGACAGATACGCAGTATTTT. Protein sequence: CASSAAGGTDTQYF. Variable domain in full (rest from reference TRBV7-3 and TRBJ2-3): GAGVSQTPSNKVTEKGKYVELRCDPISGHTALYWYRQSLGQGPEFLIYFQGTGAADDSGLPNDRFFAVRPEGSVSTLKIQRTERGDSAVYLCASSAAGGTDTQYFGPGTRLTVL.

This chain connects TRBV7-2 to TRBJ2-4; 8 bases align to TRBD1. V was clipped by 4 bases and J by 8 bases; unmatched bases: 22. Germline CDR1 is SGHTA and CDR2 is FQGNSA. The CDR3 totals 19 residues. The CDR3 coding sequence is TGTGCCAGCAGCTGGAAAGGTGTGACAGGGGTCTCGGGAGCGGACATTCAGTACTTC. Its protein product is CASSWKGVTGVSGADIQYF.

This clone was observed once. The rearrangement uses TRBV7-9 and TRBJ2-3; possibly TRBD2 for D (5 bases). V lost 2 bases and J lost 2, with 8 bases in between. Germline CDR1 reads SEHNR; CDR2 reads FQNEAQ (reference sequence). This CDR3 is built from 14 residues. The CDR3 DNA reads TGTGCCAGCAGCTTAACCGGGGTCACAGATACGCAGTATTTT. Protein sequence: CASSLTGVTDTQYF.

This rearrangement joins TRBV18 to TRBJ1-3; D gene uncertain. Germline V CDR1 and CDR2: KGHSH, LQKENI. This CDR3 is built from 16 residues. Trimming took 6 bases from V and 0 from J, leaving 15 bases between them. The CDR3 reads CASSLDWPGSGNTIYF. In nucleotides, the CDR3 is TGTGCCAGCTCCCTTGACTGGCCGGGCTCTGGAAACACCATATATTTT. Filled out from reference TRBV18 and TRBJ1-3, the complete variable domain reads NAGVMQNPRHLVRRRGQEARLRCSPMKGHSHVYWYRQLPEEGLKFMVYLQKENIIDESGMPKERFSAEFPKEGPSILRIQQVVRGDSAAYFCASSLDWPGSGNTIYFGEGSWLTVV.

This sequence joins TRBV11-2 and TRBJ1-2, with D perhaps TRBD1 (5 bases). The CDR3 totals 13 residues. V was shortened by 5 bases and J by 4 bases, with 11 bases between the two germline ends. Germline CDR1 SGHAT, CDR2 FQNNGV. This CDR3 reads CASSPQGTYGYTF. The CDR3 nucleotides are TGTGCCAGCAGCCCGCAGGGTACCTATGGCTACACCTTC.

The chain is built from TRBV5-8 and TRBJ2-1, with TRBD2 identical over 10 bases. Germline V CDR1 and CDR2: SGHTS, YDEGEE. V trimming: 3 bases; J trimming: 6 bases; junction bases outside the gene matches: 9. The CDR3 has 16 residues. The CDR3 is CASSWGPSGGTNEQFF. The CDR3 nucleotides read TGTGCCAGCAGCTGGGGGCCTAGCGGGGGCACCAATGAGCAGTTCTTC.

This clone was found once. The chain uses TRBV12-3 or TRBV12-4 and TRBJ1-1; TRBD1 might be the D (5 bases). V was clipped by 4 bases and J by 3 bases, with 9 bases between them. This CDR3 has 13 residues. The CDR3 is CASSSGGYTEAFF. In nucleotides, the CDR3 is TGTGCCAGCAGTTCCGGGGGGTACACTGAAGCTTTCTTT.

This chain links TRBV5-4 with TRBJ1-6; TRBD1 is a possible D gene (5 bases). The germline V gene has CDR1 SGHNT and CDR2 YYREEE (reference sequence). The CDR3 is made up of 15 amino acids. V lost 0 bases and J lost 5, with 9 bases in between. The CDR3 loop is CASSLVKGHNSPLHF. Written as DNA, the CDR3 is TGTGCCAGCAGCTTGGTGAAGGGGCATAATTCACCCCTCCACTTT.

The CDR3: CASSQGFGTEEKLFF. In DNA form, the CDR3 reads TGCGCCAGCAGCCAAGGGTTCGGCACGGAGGAAAAACTGTTTTTT. The chain combines TRBV4-3 with TRBJ1-4; no definite D call. V dropped 1 base and J dropped 8 bases, with 14 bases sitting between them. Looked up from germline, CDR1 is LGHNA and CDR2 is YSLEER. The CDR3 covers 15 residues.

This sequence joins TRBV5-1 and TRBJ2-3; 10 bases are a match to TRBD2. Germline V gene data show CDR1 as SGHRS and CDR2 as YFSETQ. V lost 6 bases and J lost 1; bases outside the gene matches: 11. CDR3 length equals 17 residues. The CDR3 region is CASTLIAGGDRTDTQYF. In nucleotides, the CDR3 is TGCGCCAGCACCTTAATAGCGGGGGGCGACCGCACAGATACGCAGTATTTT.

The chain joins TRBV25-1 to TRBJ1-5, with D maybe TRBD1 (6 bases). This CDR3 comprises 14 residues. The V end was cut by 6 bases, the J end by 3 bases, with 12 bases between. Per the germline V gene, CDR1 is MGHDK and CDR2 is SYGVNS. The CDR3 here is CASRQAGDNQPQHF. Here the CDR3 DNA reads TGTGCCAGCAGACAGGCAGGGGACAATCAGCCCCAGCATTTT.

The chain carries TRBV5-6 and TRBJ2-7; D not certain. Trimming shortened V by 0 bases and J by 3 bases, and 7 bases separated the two germline ends. This CDR3 region has 13 residues. Per germline, CDR1 SGHDT and CDR2 YYEEEE. The CDR3 reads CASSLGLDYEQYV. CDR3 nucleotide sequence: TGTGCCAGCAGCTTGGGACTGGACTACGAGCAGTACGTC.

V gene TRBV9 combines with J gene TRBJ2-7, with D tentatively TRBD1 (6 bases). Germline CDR1 and CDR2: SGDLS and YYNGEE. V gave up 0 bases and J gave up 5 bases, with 9 bases separating them. The CDR3 spans 13 residues. The CDR3 spells CASSVVSGDEQYV. The CDR3 DNA follows: TGTGCCAGCAGCGTAGTATCAGGGGACGAGCAGTACGTC.

The CDR3 region is CASTVSGTSGSRKDTQYF. In nucleotides, the CDR3 is TGTGCCAGCACCGTTAGCGGGACTAGCGGGTCTAGGAAAGATACGCAGTATTTT. This rearrangement joins TRBV7-9 to TRBJ2-3; 12 positions match TRBD2. The CDR3 consists of 18 residues. With V trimmed by 7 bases and J by 5 bases, 16 bases remained unmatched. Germline V gives CDR1 SEHNR, CDR2 FQNEAQ (reference sequence).

The chain joins TRBV2 to TRBJ2-6; possibly TRBD2 for D (6 bases). V gave up 5 bases and J gave up 5 bases, with 19 bases separating them. The CDR3 spans 17 residues. Germline V gene lookup returns CDR1 SNHLY and CDR2 FYNNEI. CDR3 DNA: TGTGCCAGCAGTTCGCGGACTACCTCCGATAGGGCCAACGTCCTGACTTTC. This translates into CASSSRTTSDRANVLTF.

The rearrangement uses TRBV6-2 or TRBV6-3 and TRBJ2-7, with D perhaps matching TRBD2 (6 bases). Germline assignment: CDR1 MNHEY and CDR2 SVGEGT. The CDR3 loop spans 13 amino acids. V lost 2 bases and J 3 bases, leaving 8 bases between the germline ends. The CDR3 sequence: CASSYLGGYEQYV. CDR3 nucleotides: TGTGCCAGCAGTTACCTGGGGGGCTACGAGCAGTACGTC.

The chain joins TRBV10-3 to TRBJ2-1; TRBD2 aligns across 9 bases. V trimming: 4 bases; J trimming: 5 bases; junction bases outside the gene matches: 6. Germline CDR1 reads ENHRY; CDR2 reads SYGVKD. This CDR3 comprises 15 residues. The CDR3 DNA reads as TGTGCCATCAGTGTAGGCGGGGGGGACAACAATGAGCAGTTCTTC. This codes for CAISVGGGDNNEQFF.

Only a few counts were recorded for this clone. The chain carries TRBV19 and TRBJ1-5, with a tentative D call TRBD1 (5 bases). The CDR3 is 15 amino acids. The V end was cut by 5 bases, the J end by 1 base, with 12 bases between. Germline V gene sequence: CDR1 LNHDA, CDR2 SQIVND (reference sequence). The CDR3 nucleotides are TGTGCCAGTAGTGGGCTGGGGCCCAGCAATCAGCCCCAGCATTTT. Encoded protein: CASSGLGPSNQPQHF.

The gene calls are TRBV7-2 and TRBJ2-5, with TRBD2 matching over 8 bases. V shed 6 bases, J shed 5 bases, and the junction held 17 bases outside the gene matches. Germline V gives CDR1 SGHTA, CDR2 FQGNSA. The length of the CDR3 is 17 residues. DNA of the CDR3: TGTGCCAGCAGTCCCCCGGGAGGGACTACTGTATCGGAGACCCAGTACTTC. It codes for CASSPPGGTTVSETQYF.